This T cell receptor beta chain was sequenced in a study of cytomegalovirus exposure and HLA in healthy donors. Study-wide points: In terms of immune exposure information, only CMV serostatus was available. Analyses of presence and absence presupposed an approximately uniform sequencing depth across donors. In a later analysis, across HLA loci, associated TCR counts were highest for DRB1, lowest for HLA-C. Analysis performed later found 16,000 or so TCR beta sequences associated with HLA alleles at 0.05 false discovery rate.

PCR involved 60 Vbeta and 13 Jbeta primers. Libraries were prepared by immunoSEQ multiplex PCR; TCRdb keeps only in-frame clonotypes and omits some of them. Of 120,000 or so clones listed, 60% to 80% are singletons. A note on this clone: The antigen remains undetermined.

Germline CDR1 is MGHRA and CDR2 is YSYEKL. This CDR3 has 15 amino acids. V lost 1 base to trimming and J lost 8 bases, with 17 bases between them. This chain connects TRBV4-1 to TRBJ1-1, with D hard to call. The clonotype comes from a man aged 25-45 years in good health and CMV-seronegative. The sample was PBMCs. This CDR3 reads CASSQVISREREAFF. The CDR3 DNA sequence: TGCGCCAGCAGCCAAGTAATAAGTAGAGAACGGGAAGCTTTCTTT.